The 8 T cell receptor beta chains listed next were all sequenced from one sample in a study of post-analysis software for immune sequencing data. No antigen has been identified for these receptors. TCR beta cDNA libraries included unique molecular identifiers. TCRdb processed the PCR reads anew with MiXCR; each CDR3 protein has one entry. The sample has about 820,000 distinct CDR3 sequences, roughly 50% seen once; the top ten hold 4.6%. Study-level results: Among roughly five TRBV segments more frequent in patients than controls were TRBV5-6, TRBV5-1 and TRBV20-1.

Sequencing used blood. These receptors originate from a girl between 10 and 17 years old with multiple sclerosis.

This CDR3 reads CASSGEGSSYEQYF. The DNA for the CDR3 is TGTGCCAGCAGCGGGGAGGGGAGCTCCTACGAGCAGTACTTC. The chain is built from TRBV7-2 and TRBJ2-7, with TRBD2 matching over 7 bases. The CDR3 spans 14 residues. Germline CDR1 is SGHTA and CDR2 is FQGNSA. V trimming: 5 bases; J trimming: 0 bases; junction bases outside the gene matches: 4.

A remark on this clonotype: An end of the junction does not agree with germline; a read error may underlie this. The DNA of the CDR3 is TGTGCCAGCAGCTACTCGACGGGGGGGTCCGGAAGTCCTAGCTTGGAGACCCAGTACTTC. Encoded protein: CASSYSTGGSGSPSLETQYF. The chain couples TRBV6-5 to TRBJ2-5; TRBD2 matches at 8 bases. Germline-derived CDR1 and CDR2 are MNHEY and SVGAGI. This CDR3 spans 20 amino acids.

The chain links TRBV6-1 to TRBJ1-4; D gene uncertain. This CDR3 spans 13 amino acids. Trimming took 6 bases from V and 8 from J, leaving 13 bases between them. Germline V gene lookup returns CDR1 MNHNS and CDR2 SASEGT. The CDR3 region has the DNA TGTGCCAGCAGAGGGATTCTTGGCGAAAAACTGTTTTTT. Its translation is CASRGILGEKLFF.

J is TRBJ2-7 and V is TRBV4-1; possibly TRBD2 for D (5 bases). Germline assignment: CDR1 MGHRA and CDR2 YSYEKL. Trimming removed 0 bases at V and 6 bases at J, with 15 bases between. The CDR3 runs 15 residues. The chain's CDR3 is CASSQDSSFEGEQYF. The CDR3, as DNA: TGCGCCAGCAGCCAAGATAGCTCCTTTGAGGGCGAGCAGTACTTC.

The chain carries TRBV7-8 and TRBJ2-5; D remains ambiguous. Germline lookup yields CDR1 SGHVS and CDR2 FQNEAQ. This CDR3 has 15 residues. Trimming shortened V by 4 bases and J by 0 bases, and 12 bases separated the two germline ends. CDR3 sequence: CASSSRRGYQETQYF. DNA of the CDR3: TGTGCCAGCAGCTCGAGACGCGGTTACCAAGAGACCCAGTACTTC.

This chain joins TRBV5-6 and TRBJ2-6, with D possibly matching TRBD1 (5 bases). Trimming took 2 bases from V and 2 from J, leaving 11 bases between them. The CDR3 length is 16 residues. Germline V gives CDR1 SGHDT, CDR2 YYEEEE. The CDR3 here is CASSFKGIPGANVLTF. In DNA, the CDR3 is TGTGCCAGCAGCTTCAAGGGGATCCCTGGGGCCAACGTCCTGACTTTC. Using reference TRBV5-6 and TRBJ2-6 for the parts outside the CDR3, the full variable domain is DAGVTQSPTHLIKTRGQQVTLRCSPKSGHDTVSWYQQALGQGPQFIFQYYEEEERQRGNFPDRFSGHQFPNYSSELNVNALLLGDSALYLCASSFKGIPGANVLTFGAGSRLTVL.

The genes are TRBV6-5 and TRBJ2-3, with 7 bases fitting TRBD2. The V and J ends lost 4 bases and 6 bases, in that order; junction bases with no gene match: 13. There are 16 residues in the CDR3. Germline CDR1 is MNHEY and CDR2 is SVGAGI. The CDR3 protein is CASSWASGPTRDTQYF. The CDR3, as DNA: TGTGCCAGCAGTTGGGCTAGCGGCCCTACCAGGGATACGCAGTATTTT.

V usage is TRBV12-3 or TRBV12-4 and J usage is TRBJ1-5; 7 bases are a match to TRBD1. This CDR3 is 16 amino acids long. J lost 4 bases, V lost 6 bases, and 12 bases had no gene match. CDR3 sequence reads: CASSPFWTGGNQPQHF. Written as DNA, the CDR3 is TGTGCCAGCAGCCCCTTTTGGACAGGTGGAAATCAGCCCCAGCATTTT.